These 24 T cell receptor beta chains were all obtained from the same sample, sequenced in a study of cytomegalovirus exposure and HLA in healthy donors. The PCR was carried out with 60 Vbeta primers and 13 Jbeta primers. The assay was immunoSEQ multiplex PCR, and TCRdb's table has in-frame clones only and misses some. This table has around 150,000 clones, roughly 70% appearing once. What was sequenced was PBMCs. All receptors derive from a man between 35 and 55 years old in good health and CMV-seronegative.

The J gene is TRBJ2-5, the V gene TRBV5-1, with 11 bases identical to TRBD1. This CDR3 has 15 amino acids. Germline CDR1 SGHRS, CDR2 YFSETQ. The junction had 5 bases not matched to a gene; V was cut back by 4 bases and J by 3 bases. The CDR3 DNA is TGCGCCAGCAGCATCCCGGGACAGGGGGAAGAGACCCAGTACTTC. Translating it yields CASSIPGQGEETQYF.

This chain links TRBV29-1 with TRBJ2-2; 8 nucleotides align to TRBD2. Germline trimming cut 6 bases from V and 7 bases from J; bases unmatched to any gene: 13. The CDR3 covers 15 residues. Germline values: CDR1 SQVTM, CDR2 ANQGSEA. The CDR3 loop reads CSVPKGWLAGGELFF. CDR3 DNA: TGCAGCGTCCCCAAGGGGTGGCTAGCGGGCGGGGAGCTGTTTTTT.

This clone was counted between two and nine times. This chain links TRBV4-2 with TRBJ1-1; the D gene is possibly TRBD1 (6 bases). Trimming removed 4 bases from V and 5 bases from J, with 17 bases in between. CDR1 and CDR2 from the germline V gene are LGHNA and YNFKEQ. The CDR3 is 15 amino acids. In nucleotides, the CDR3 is TGTGCCAGCAGCCCTACGGAGGGGGGGAATACTGAAGCTTTCTTT. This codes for CASSPTEGGNTEAFF.

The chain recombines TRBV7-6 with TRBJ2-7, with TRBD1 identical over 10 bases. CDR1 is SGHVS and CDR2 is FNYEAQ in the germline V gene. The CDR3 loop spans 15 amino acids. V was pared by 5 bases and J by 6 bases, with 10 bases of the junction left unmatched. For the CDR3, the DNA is TGTGCCAGCAGCCAGCCCGGGACAGGGGACCCCGAGCAGTACTTC. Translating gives CASSQPGTGDPEQYF.

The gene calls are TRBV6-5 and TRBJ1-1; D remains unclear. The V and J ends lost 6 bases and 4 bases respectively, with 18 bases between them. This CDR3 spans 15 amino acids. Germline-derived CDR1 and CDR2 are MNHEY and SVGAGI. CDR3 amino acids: CASSPAEAGPTEAFF. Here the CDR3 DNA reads TGTGCCAGCAGCCCCGCGGAGGCCGGGCCCACTGAAGCTTTCTTT.

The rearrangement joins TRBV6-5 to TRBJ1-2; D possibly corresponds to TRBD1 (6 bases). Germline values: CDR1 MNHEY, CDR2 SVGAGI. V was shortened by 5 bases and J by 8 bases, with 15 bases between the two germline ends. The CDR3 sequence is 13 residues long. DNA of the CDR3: TGTGCCAGCAGTCACAACACAGGGAGCGGCTACACCTTC. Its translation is CASSHNTGSGYTF.

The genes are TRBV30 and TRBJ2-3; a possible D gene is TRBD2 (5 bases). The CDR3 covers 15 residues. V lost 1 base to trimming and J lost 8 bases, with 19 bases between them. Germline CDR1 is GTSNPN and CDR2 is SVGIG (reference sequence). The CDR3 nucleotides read TGTGCCTGGAGTGCCTACGAGGGCTTGGTGGGTACGCAGTATTTT. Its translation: CAWSAYEGLVGTQYF. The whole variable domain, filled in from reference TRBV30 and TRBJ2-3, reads SQTIHQWPATLVQPVGSPLSLECTVEGTSNPNLYWYRQAAGRGLQLLFYSVGIGQISSEVPQNLSASRPQDRQFILSSKKLLLSDSGFYLCAWSAYEGLVGTQYFGPGTRLTVL.

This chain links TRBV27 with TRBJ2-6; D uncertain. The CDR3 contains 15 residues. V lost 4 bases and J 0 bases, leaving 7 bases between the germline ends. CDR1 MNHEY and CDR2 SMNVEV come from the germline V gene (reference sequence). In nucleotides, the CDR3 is TGTGCCAGCAGTTCAACAGCCTCTGGGGCCAACGTCCTGACTTTC. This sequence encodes CASSSTASGANVLTF.

CDR3 amino acids: CASSSDRGLEKLFF. CDR3 DNA: TGTGCCAGCAGTTCCGACAGGGGGCTCGAAAAACTGTTTTTT. The chain is built from TRBV27 and TRBJ1-4; 10 bases are shared with TRBD1. The CDR3 length is 14 residues. Germline values: CDR1 MNHEY, CDR2 SMNVEV (reference sequence). With 4 bases clipped from V and 8 bases from J, the junction kept 4 bases outside the gene matches.

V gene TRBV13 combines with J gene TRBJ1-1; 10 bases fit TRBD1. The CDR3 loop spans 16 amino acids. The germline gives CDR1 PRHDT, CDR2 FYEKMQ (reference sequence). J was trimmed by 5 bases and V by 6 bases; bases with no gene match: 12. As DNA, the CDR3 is TGTGCCAGCAGTCGACAGGGGGCCAGCCTGGGGACTGAAGCTTTCTTT. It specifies CASSRQGASLGTEAFF.

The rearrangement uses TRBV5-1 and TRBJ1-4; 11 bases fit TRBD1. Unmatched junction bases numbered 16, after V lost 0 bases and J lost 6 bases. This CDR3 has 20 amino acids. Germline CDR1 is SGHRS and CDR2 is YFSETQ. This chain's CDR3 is CASSLGPGQGTGGRYEKLFF. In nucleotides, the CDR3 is TGCGCCAGCAGCTTGGGACCGGGACAGGGGACAGGGGGGCGATATGAAAAACTGTTTTTT.

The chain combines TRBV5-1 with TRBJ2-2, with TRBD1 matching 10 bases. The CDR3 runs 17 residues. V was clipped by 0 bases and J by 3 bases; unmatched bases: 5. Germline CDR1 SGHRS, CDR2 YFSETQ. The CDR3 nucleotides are TGCGCCAGCAGCTTGGAGAGGACAGGGGGATACACCGGGGAGCTGTTTTTT. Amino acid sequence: CASSLERTGGYTGELFF.

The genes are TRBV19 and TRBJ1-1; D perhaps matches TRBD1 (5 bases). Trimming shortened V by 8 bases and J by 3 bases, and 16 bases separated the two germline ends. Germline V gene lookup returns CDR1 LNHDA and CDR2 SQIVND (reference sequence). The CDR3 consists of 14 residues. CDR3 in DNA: TGTGCCAGTGGGGAAAAGGGGATCTACACTGAAGCTTTCTTT. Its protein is CASGEKGIYTEAFF.

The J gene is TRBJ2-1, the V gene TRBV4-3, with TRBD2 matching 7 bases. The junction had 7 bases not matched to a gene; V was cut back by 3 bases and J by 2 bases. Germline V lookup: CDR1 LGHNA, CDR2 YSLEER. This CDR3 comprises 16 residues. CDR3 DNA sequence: TGCGCCAGCAGCCAGCGCATTGGGGGGGCCTACAATGAGCAGTTCTTC. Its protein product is CASSQRIGGAYNEQFF.

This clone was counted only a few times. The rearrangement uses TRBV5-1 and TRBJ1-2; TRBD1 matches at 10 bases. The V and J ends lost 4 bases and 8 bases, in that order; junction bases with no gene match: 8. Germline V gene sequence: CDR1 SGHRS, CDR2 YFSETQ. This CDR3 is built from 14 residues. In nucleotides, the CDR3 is TGCGCCAGCAGCAGACAGGGGGCGGAAGGGGGCTACACCTTC. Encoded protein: CASSRQGAEGGYTF.

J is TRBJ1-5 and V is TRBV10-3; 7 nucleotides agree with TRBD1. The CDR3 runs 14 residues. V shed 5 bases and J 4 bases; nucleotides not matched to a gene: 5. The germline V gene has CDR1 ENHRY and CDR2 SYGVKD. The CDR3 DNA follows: TGTGCCATCAGTTTCGACAGGGCAAATCAGCCCCAGCATTTT. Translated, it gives CAISFDRANQPQHF.

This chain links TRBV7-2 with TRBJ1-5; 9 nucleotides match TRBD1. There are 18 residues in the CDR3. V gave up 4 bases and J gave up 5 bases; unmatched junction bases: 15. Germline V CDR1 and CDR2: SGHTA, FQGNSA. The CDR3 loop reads CASSSPGTGRRVDQPQHF. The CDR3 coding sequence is TGTGCCAGCAGCTCCCCCGGGACAGGGAGGAGGGTTGATCAGCCCCAGCATTTT.

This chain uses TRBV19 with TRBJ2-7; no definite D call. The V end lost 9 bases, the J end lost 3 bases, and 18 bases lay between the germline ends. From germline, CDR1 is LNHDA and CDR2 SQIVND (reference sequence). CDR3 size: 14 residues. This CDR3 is CASAAGSPSYEQYF. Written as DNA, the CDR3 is TGTGCCAGCGCAGCCGGGTCTCCCAGCTACGAGCAGTACTTC.

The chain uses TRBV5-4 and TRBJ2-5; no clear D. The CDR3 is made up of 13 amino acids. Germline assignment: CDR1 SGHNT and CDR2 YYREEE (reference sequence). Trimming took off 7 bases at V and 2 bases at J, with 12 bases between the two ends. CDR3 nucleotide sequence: TGTGCCAGCCATGGGTGGGCGCAAGAGACCCAGTACTTC. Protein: CASHGWAQETQYF.

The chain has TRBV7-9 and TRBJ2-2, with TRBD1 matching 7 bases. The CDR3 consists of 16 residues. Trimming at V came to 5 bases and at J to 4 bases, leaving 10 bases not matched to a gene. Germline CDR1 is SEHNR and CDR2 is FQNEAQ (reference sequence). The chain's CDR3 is CASSQDRPTSTGELFF. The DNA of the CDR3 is TGTGCCAGCAGCCAGGACAGGCCCACGAGCACCGGGGAGCTGTTTTTT.

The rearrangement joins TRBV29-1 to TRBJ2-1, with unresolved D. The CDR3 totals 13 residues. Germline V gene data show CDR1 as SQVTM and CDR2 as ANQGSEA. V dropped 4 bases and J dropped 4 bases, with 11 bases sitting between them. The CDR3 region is CSVVLHMYNEQFF. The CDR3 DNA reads TGCAGCGTTGTTCTTCACATGTACAATGAGCAGTTCTTC.

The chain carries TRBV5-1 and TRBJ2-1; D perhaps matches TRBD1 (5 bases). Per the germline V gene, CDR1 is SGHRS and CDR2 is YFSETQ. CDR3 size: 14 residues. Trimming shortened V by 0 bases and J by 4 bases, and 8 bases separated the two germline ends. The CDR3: CASSLEQAYNEQFF. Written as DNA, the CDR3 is TGCGCCAGCAGCTTGGAACAGGCGTACAATGAGCAGTTCTTC.

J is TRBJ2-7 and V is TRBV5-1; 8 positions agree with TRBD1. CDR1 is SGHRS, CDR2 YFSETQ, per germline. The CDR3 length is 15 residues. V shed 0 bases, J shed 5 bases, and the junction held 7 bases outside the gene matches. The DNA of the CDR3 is TGCGCCAGCAGCTTGGCTCCCGACAGGGGCGACGAGCAGTACTTC. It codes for CASSLAPDRGDEQYF.

The CDR3 region has the DNA TGTGCCAGCAGCTCCGGACAGGGTTCAGATACGCAGTATTTT. It encodes CASSSGQGSDTQYF. This chain connects TRBV7-7 to TRBJ2-3; 8 positions match TRBD1. The germline CDR1 and CDR2 sequences are SSHAT and FNYEAQ (reference sequence). The trim removed 4 bases at V and 4 bases at J, leaving 4 bases unmatched. The CDR3 loop spans 14 amino acids.